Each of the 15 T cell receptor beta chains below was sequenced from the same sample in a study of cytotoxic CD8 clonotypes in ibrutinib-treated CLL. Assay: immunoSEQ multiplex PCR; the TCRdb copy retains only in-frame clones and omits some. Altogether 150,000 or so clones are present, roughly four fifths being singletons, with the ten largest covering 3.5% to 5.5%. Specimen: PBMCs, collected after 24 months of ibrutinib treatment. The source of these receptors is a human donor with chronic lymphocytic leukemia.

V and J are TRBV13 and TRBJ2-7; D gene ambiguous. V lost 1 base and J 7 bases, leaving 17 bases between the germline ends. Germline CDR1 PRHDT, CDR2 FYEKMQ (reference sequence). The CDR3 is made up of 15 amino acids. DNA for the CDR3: TGTGCCAGCAGCTTAGTCTATGGACCAACGGGTGAGCAGTACTTC. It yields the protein CASSLVYGPTGEQYF.

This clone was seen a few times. The CDR3 sequence is CASSGSNSNQPQHF. The CDR3 region has the DNA TGTGCCAGCAGCGGGTCAAATAGCAATCAGCCCCAGCATTTT. V and J are TRBV6-6 and TRBJ1-5; D is ambiguous. Deletions cut 6 bases from V and 0 bases from J, with 9 bases between. The CDR3 is 14 residues long. Germline V gives CDR1 MNHNY, CDR2 SVGAGI (reference sequence).

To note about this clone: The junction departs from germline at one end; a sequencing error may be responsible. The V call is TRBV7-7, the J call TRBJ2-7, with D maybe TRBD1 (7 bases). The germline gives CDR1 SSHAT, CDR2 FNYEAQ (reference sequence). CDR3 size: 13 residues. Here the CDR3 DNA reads TGTGCTAGCAGCTTTGGAGGGGGCGACGAGCAGTACTTC. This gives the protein CASSFGGGDEQYF.

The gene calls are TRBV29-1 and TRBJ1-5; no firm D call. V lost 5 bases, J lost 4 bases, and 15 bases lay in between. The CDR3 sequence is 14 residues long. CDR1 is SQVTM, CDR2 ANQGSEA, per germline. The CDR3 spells CSVSSDPHNQPQHF. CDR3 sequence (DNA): TGCAGCGTTTCGTCCGATCCGCATAATCAGCCCCAGCATTTT.

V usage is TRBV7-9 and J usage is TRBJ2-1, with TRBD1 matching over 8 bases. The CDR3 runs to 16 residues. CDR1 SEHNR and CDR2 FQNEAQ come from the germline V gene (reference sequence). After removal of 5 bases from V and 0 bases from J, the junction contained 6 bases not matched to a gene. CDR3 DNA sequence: TGTGCCAGCAGCCCGACAGGGGTCTTCTCCTACAATGAGCAGTTCTTC. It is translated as CASSPTGVFSYNEQFF.

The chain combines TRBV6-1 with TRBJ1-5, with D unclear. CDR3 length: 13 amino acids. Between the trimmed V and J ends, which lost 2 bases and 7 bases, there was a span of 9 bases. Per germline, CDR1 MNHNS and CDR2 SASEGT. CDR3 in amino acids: CASSERGSQPQHF. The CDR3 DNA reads TGTGCCAGCAGTGAACGTGGCAGCCAGCCCCAGCATTTT.

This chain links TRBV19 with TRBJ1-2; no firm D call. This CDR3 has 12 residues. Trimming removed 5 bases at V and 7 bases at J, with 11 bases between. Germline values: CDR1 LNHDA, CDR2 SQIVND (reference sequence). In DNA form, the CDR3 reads TGTGCCAGTAGTCGCCAAAGGACTGGCTACACCTTC. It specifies CASSRQRTGYTF.

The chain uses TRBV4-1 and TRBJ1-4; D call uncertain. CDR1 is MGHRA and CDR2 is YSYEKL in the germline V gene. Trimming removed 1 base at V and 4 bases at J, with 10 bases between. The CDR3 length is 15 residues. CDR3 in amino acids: CASSQGVGFNEKLFF. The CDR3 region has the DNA TGCGCCAGCAGCCAAGGCGTCGGGTTTAATGAAAAACTGTTTTTT.

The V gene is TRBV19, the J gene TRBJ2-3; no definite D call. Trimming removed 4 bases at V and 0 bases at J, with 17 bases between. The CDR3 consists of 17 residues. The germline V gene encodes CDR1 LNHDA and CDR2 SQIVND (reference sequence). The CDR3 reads CASSRARQPLSTDTQYF. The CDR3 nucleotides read TGTGCCAGTAGTAGGGCCAGGCAACCATTGAGCACAGATACGCAGTATTTT.

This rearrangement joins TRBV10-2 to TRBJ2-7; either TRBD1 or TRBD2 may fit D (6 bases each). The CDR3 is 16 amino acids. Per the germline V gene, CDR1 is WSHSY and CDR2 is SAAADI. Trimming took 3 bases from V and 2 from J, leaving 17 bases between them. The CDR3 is CASSDLGGSDAYEQYF. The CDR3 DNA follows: TGCGCCAGCAGTGATCTGGGGGGCTCGGATGCCTACGAGCAGTACTTC.

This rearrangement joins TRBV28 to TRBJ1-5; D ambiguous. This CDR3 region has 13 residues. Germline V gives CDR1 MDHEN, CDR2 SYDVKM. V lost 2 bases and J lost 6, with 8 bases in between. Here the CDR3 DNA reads TGTGCCAGCAGTTTAGTCGGAGGTCAGCCCCAGCATTTT. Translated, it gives CASSLVGGQPQHF.

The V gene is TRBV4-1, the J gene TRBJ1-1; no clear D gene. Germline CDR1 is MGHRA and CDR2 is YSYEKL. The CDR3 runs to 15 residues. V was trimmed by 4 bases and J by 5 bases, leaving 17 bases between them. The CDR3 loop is CASSLVGPSGTEAFF. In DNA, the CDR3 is TGCGCCAGCAGCCTAGTAGGACCGTCGGGTACTGAAGCTTTCTTT.

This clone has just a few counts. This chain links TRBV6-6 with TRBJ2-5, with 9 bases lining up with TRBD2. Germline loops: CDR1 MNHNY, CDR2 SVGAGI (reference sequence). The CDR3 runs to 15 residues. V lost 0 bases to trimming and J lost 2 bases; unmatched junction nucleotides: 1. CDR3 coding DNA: TGTGCCAGCAGTTACTCGAGCGGGGGGCAAGAGACCCAGTACTTC. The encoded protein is CASSYSSGGQETQYF.

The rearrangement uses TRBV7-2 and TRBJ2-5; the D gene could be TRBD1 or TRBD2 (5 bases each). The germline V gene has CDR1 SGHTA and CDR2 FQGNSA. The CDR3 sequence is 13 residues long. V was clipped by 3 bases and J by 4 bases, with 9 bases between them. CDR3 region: CASSFGTAETQYF. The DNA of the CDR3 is TGTGCCAGCAGCTTTGGGACCGCAGAGACCCAGTACTTC.

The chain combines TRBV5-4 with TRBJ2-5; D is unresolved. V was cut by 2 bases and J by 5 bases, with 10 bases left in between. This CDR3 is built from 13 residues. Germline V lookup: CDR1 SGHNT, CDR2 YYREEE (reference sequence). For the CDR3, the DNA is TGTGCCAGCAGCTTCCCACAGAGGGAGACCCAGTACTTC. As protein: CASSFPQRETQYF.